This TCR beta chain emerged from a study of blood T cell repertoires in COVID-19. Background on the study: Samples representing acute and convalescent COVID-19 were sourced from the United States, Italy and Spain.

Participant-given clinical history determined each cohort assignment. Authors' analysis steps: Amplified reference gene primers provided the basis for estimating nucleated cell counts. Sequenced by immunoSEQ multiplex PCR; TCRdb stores in-frame clones only, minus some. The V and J calls and clone size come from that table; D and trimming were worked out from the DNA. The table has 200,000 to 250,000 clones, around 81% seen once; the top ten hold 8.5% to 10%. The specimen sequenced was PBMCs or T cells enriched from blood (not recorded which). The sequence was obtained from a woman between 50 and 59 years old with acute COVID-19.

CDR3 loop: CASTSGGGYSGNTIYF. The CDR3 DNA is TGTGCCAGCACCTCGGGGGGGGGTTACTCTGGAAACACCATATATTTT. The rearrangement links TRBV28 to TRBJ1-3; D is possibly TRBD1 (5 bases). V lost 7 bases, J lost 0 bases, and 16 bases lay in between. The germline V gene encodes CDR1 MDHEN and CDR2 SYDVKM. The CDR3 contains 16 residues.